Below, 26 T cell receptor beta chains from the same sample are listed, as sequenced in a study of early T cells in non-severe SARS-CoV-2 infection. Using its own MiXCR run on the 5' RACE reads, TCRdb lists one record per CDR3 protein. The table records some 80,000 distinct CDR3 sequences, approximately 13% of them present only once. The material sequenced was whole blood. These receptors were taken from an adult who was a healthcare worker with PCR-confirmed SARS-CoV-2 infection or an uninfected control (not recorded which).

In this sample, this clonotype turned up a few times. V gene TRBV24-1 combines with J gene TRBJ2-3, with 9 bases matching TRBD2. The V gene end was trimmed by 6 bases and the J gene end by 6 bases; junction bases not matched to a gene: 6. Germline V gene data show CDR1 as KGHDR and CDR2 as SFDVKD. The CDR3 totals 14 residues. CDR3 DNA sequence: TGTGCCACCAGTCTAGCGGGAACGTTGGATACGCAGTATTTT. It encodes CATSLAGTLDTQYF.

This clonotype showed up just a few times. The chain uses TRBV4-1 and TRBJ2-2, with TRBD2 identical over 12 bases. The V gene's germline CDR1 is MGHRA and CDR2 YSYEKL. After removal of 1 base from V and 5 bases from J, the junction contained 8 bases not matched to a gene. This CDR3 comprises 18 residues. This CDR3 is CASSQGPSLAGGTGELFF. The CDR3 coding sequence is TGCGCCAGCAGCCAAGGCCCCTCCCTAGCGGGAGGGACCGGGGAGCTGTTTTTT.

V and J are TRBV7-3 and TRBJ1-6, with D hard to call. The germline gives CDR1 SGHTA, CDR2 FQGTGA. This CDR3 has 14 residues. V lost 4 bases, J lost 4 bases, and 8 bases lay in between. DNA of the CDR3: TGTGCCAGCAGCTCCGACGGTTATAATTCACCCCTCCACTTT. It is translated as CASSSDGYNSPLHF.

This clonotype was counted between two and nine times. The CDR3 reads CSVLRGYGYTF. The CDR3 bases are TGCAGCGTCTTGCGGGGCTATGGCTACACCTTC. This chain uses TRBV29-1 with TRBJ1-2, with D hard to call. The germline V gene encodes CDR1 SQVTM and CDR2 ANQGSEA. Between the trimmed V and J ends, which lost 6 bases and 4 bases, there was a span of 9 bases. There are 11 residues in the CDR3.

This clonotype was counted ten times or more. The V and J genes are TRBV6-6 and TRBJ1-5; D is uncertain. Germline CDR1 MNHNY, CDR2 SVGAGI (reference sequence). Deletions cut 4 bases from V and 7 bases from J, with 11 bases between. The CDR3 length is 13 residues. The CDR3, as DNA: TGTGCCAGCAGTTCTTTGCGAGTACAGCCCCAGCATTTT. Protein product: CASSSLRVQPQHF.

V and J are TRBV20-1 and TRBJ1-4, with a possible D match to TRBD1 (6 bases). The germline V and J ends were trimmed by 0 bases and 3 bases, with 11 bases remaining between them. Germline V gives CDR1 DFQATT, CDR2 SNEGSKA (reference sequence). This CDR3 is built from 15 residues. In nucleotides, the CDR3 is TGCAGTGCTAGAGATCTGTCAGGGGCTAATGAAAAACTGTTTTTT. Its translation is CSARDLSGANEKLFF.

V is TRBV6-5 and J is TRBJ2-1; possible D gene TRBD2, 6 bases. CDR3 length equals 14 residues. Deletions cut 6 bases from V and 10 bases from J, with 19 bases between. Germline V CDR1 and CDR2: MNHEY, SVGAGI. CDR3 nucleotide sequence: TGTGCCAGCAGGATACGGGAGTGGATTGGGGAGCAGTTCTTC. This sequence encodes CASRIREWIGEQFF.

The gene calls are TRBV12-3 or TRBV12-4 and TRBJ2-1; no reliable D call. The ends were cut back, 1 base at V and 6 bases at J, with 4 bases in the middle. The length of the CDR3 is 12 residues. CDR3 amino acids: CASSLVSNEQFF. CDR3 DNA sequence: TGTGCCAGCAGTTTAGTTAGCAATGAGCAGTTCTTC.

The V gene is TRBV7-3, the J gene TRBJ1-1, with D perhaps matching TRBD1 (5 bases). Germline CDR1 reads SGHTA; CDR2 reads FQGTGA. V lost 5 bases and J 1 base, leaving 8 bases between the germline ends. The CDR3 is 13 residues long. The CDR3 nucleotides are TGTGCCAGCAGCAAACAGGCGAACACTGAAGCTTTCTTT. Translating it yields CASSKQANTEAFF.

This clonotype was counted ten times or more. This rearrangement joins TRBV20-1 to TRBJ2-1; the D is unclear. Germline loops: CDR1 DFQATT, CDR2 SNEGSKA (reference sequence). Trimming removed 4 bases from V and 9 bases from J, with 4 bases in between. This CDR3 contains 9 residues. The CDR3 region has the DNA TGCAGTGCTAATTTTGAGCAGTTCTTC. It is translated as CSANFEQFF.

The chain has TRBV21-1 and TRBJ2-1; the DNA was not compared with TRBD1, the D call given in the table. TRBV21-1 is recorded as a pseudogene. This CDR3 is built from 17 residues. CDR3 protein: CASSPARSGSRDNEQFF. CDR3 sequence (DNA): TGTGCCAGCAGCCCCGCCCGATCGGGGAGTAGGGACAATGAGCAGTTCTTC.

This clonotype was counted only a few times. The rearrangement joins TRBV7-2 to TRBJ1-6; D not certain. The germline CDR1 and CDR2 sequences are SGHTA and FQGNSA. The CDR3 covers 14 residues. Trimming pared 4 bases from V and 13 bases from J, leaving 17 bases between. The CDR3 coding sequence is TGTGCCAGCAGCTCCGACCAGGTCGCTGGGCCCCTCCACTTT. Its translation: CASSSDQVAGPLHF.

The chain has TRBV27 and TRBJ1-4, with a possible D match to TRBD1 (6 bases). The CDR3 loop spans 12 amino acids. Germline CDR1 is MNHEY and CDR2 is SMNVEV (reference sequence). V was trimmed by 5 bases and J by 9 bases, leaving 10 bases between them. This CDR3 reads CASSETGKKLFF. CDR3 in DNA: TGTGCCAGCAGTGAAACAGGGAAAAAACTGTTTTTT.

The V call is TRBV2, the J call TRBJ2-3, with 12 nucleotides matching TRBD2. The germline V gene encodes CDR1 SNHLY and CDR2 FYNNEI. Trimming removed 6 bases from V and 0 bases from J; junction bases left unmatched: 7. The CDR3 length is 17 residues. CDR3 DNA sequence: TGTGCCAGCAGCCCCGGACTAGCGGGGCCAAGCACAGATACGCAGTATTTT. Translated: CASSPGLAGPSTDTQYF.

This clonotype was detected ten times or more. The chain has TRBV20-1 and TRBJ1-3; unclear D gene. Germline V gene lookup returns CDR1 DFQATT and CDR2 SNEGSKA (reference sequence). The V gene lost 2 bases and the J gene lost 1 base, with 6 bases spanning the gap. The CDR3 length is 13 residues. This CDR3 reads CSARSLSGNTIYF. CDR3 DNA sequence: TGCAGTGCTAGATCGTTGTCTGGAAACACCATATATTTT.

This chain uses TRBV7-2 with TRBJ2-1; D call uncertain. V was clipped by 5 bases and J by 5 bases, with 13 bases between them. CDR3 length: 14 amino acids. CDR1 and CDR2 from the germline V gene are SGHTA and FQGNSA. CDR3 loop: CASSRRSADNEQFF. In nucleotides, the CDR3 is TGTGCCAGCAGCCGCCGATCAGCCGACAATGAGCAGTTCTTC.

This clonotype was counted between two and nine times. The rearrangement uses TRBV13 and TRBJ2-7; the D is unclear. The CDR3 spans 11 residues. CDR1 and CDR2 from the germline V gene are PRHDT and FYEKMQ (reference sequence). Trimming pared 1 base from V and 7 bases from J, leaving 5 bases between. The CDR3 DNA follows: TGTGCCAGCAGCTTAGAGGCGGAGCAGTACTTC. It is translated as CASSLEAEQYF.

The chain links TRBV20-1 to TRBJ2-3, with 11 bases lining up with TRBD2. CDR3 size: 15 residues. CDR1 and CDR2 (germline): DFQATT, SNEGSKA (reference sequence). The V gene end was trimmed by 5 bases and the J gene end by 3 bases; junction bases not matched to a gene: 7. The CDR3 is CSAPGTSGKTDTQYF. DNA for the CDR3: TGCAGTGCTCCCGGGACTAGCGGAAAAACAGATACGCAGTATTTT.

The chain employs TRBV20-1 and TRBJ2-1; TRBD2 agrees at 10 bases. Germline values: CDR1 DFQATT, CDR2 SNEGSKA (reference sequence). Trimming took 5 bases from V and 4 from J; bases not matched to a gene: 11. This CDR3 has 16 residues. The CDR3 here is CSAQGPSGSWYNEQFF. CDR3 nucleotide sequence: TGCAGTGCTCAGGGGCCTAGCGGGAGTTGGTACAATGAGCAGTTCTTC.

V usage is TRBV11-2 and J usage is TRBJ2-1, with 13 bases identical to TRBD2. There are 14 residues in the CDR3. Unmatched junction bases numbered 4, after V lost 4 bases and J lost 10 bases. Germline V gene lookup returns CDR1 SGHAT and CDR2 FQNNGV. The CDR3 protein is CASSSGTSGTEQFF. Written as DNA, the CDR3 is TGTGCCAGCAGCTCCGGGACTAGCGGGACGGAGCAGTTCTTC.

This clonotype was counted at least ten times. The chain carries TRBV5-1 and TRBJ2-1, with D hard to call. Germline V CDR1 and CDR2: SGHRS, YFSETQ. CDR3 length: 15 amino acids. V was trimmed by 0 bases and J by 7 bases, leaving 14 bases between them. As DNA, the CDR3 is TGCGCCAGCAGCTTGGCCCCAACGACTGGAAATGAGCAGTTCTTC. It is translated as CASSLAPTTGNEQFF.

V is TRBV9 and J is TRBJ2-2; the D call may be TRBD1 or TRBD2 (6 bases each). In germline, CDR1 is SGDLS, CDR2 YYNGEE. Trimming left V 4 bases short and J 2 bases short, with 18 bases between. The CDR3 sequence is 17 residues long. The CDR3 loop reads CASSTRRGGGNTGELFF. The DNA for the CDR3 is TGTGCCAGCAGCACCCGAAGAGGAGGGGGAAACACCGGGGAGCTGTTTTTT. The full variable domain, in which reference TRBV9 and TRBJ2-2 provide the parts outside the CDR3, is DSGVTQTPKHLITATGQRVTLRCSPRSGDLSVYWYQQSLDQGLQFLIQYYNGEERAKGNILERFSAQQFPDLHSELNLSSLELGDSALYFCASSTRRGGGNTGELFFGEGSRLTVL.

A few counts support this clonotype. The J gene is TRBJ2-7, the V gene TRBV7-6, with 7 bases aligning to TRBD1. J was trimmed by 3 bases and V by 1 base; bases with no gene match: 3. There are 14 residues in the CDR3. Germline loops: CDR1 SGHVS, CDR2 FNYEAQ. Here the CDR3 reads CASSLEQGHYEQYF. CDR3 in DNA: TGTGCCAGCAGCTTAGAACAGGGGCACTACGAGCAGTACTTC.

The chain employs TRBV7-8 and TRBJ2-1; the D gene is possibly TRBD2 (5 bases). CDR1 and CDR2 from the germline V gene are SGHVS and FQNEAQ. The CDR3 runs 14 residues. Trimming took 0 bases from V and 9 from J, leaving 12 bases between them. Written as DNA, the CDR3 is TGTGCCAGCAGCTTAGCGGGTAGCGTAGGTGAGCAGTTCTTC. Its protein is CASSLAGSVGEQFF.

This chain uses TRBV5-4 with TRBJ2-1; TRBD2 aligns across 8 bases. The V gene end was trimmed by 0 bases and the J gene end by 9 bases; junction bases not matched to a gene: 8. The CDR3 has 15 residues. Germline V CDR1 and CDR2: SGHNT, YYREEE (reference sequence). In DNA form, the CDR3 reads TGTGCCAGCAGCTTGGCGGGTACTAGCGGAGCTGAGCAGTTCTTC. Its protein product is CASSLAGTSGAEQFF.

This clonotype was recorded at least ten times. The chain recombines TRBV2 with TRBJ1-1; 11 nucleotides match TRBD1. Germline assignment: CDR1 SNHLY and CDR2 FYNNEI. This CDR3 is 13 amino acids long. The V segment lost 8 bases and the J segment 10 bases; nucleotides outside the gene matches: 9. The CDR3 DNA follows: TGTGCCAGCGCAGGGACAGGGGGTGAGTCAGCTTTCTTT. Protein: CASAGTGGESAFF.